One and the same sample provided the 27 T cell receptor beta chains below, sequenced in a study of vaccination effects on CD4 cells after COVID-19. Antigens for these TCRs are unknown. The repertoire was sequenced with immunoSEQ multiplex PCR; TCRdb's copy has only in-frame clones and lacks some. Of 65,000 or so clones detected, roughly three quarters appear once; the ten largest clones hold around 2.7%. Expansion with viral peptide pools was applied to antigen-specific CD4+ T cells by the ViraFEST assay prior to sequencing. CD4+ T cell isolation took place after 10 days of culture. The healthy vaccine recipients, who had no prior SARS-CoV-2 infection, showed negative nucleocapsid antibodies. Here the sequenced sample was CD4+ T cells from PBMCs cultured with HCoV-NL63 spike peptides, taken before COVID-19 vaccination. All receptors come from a human donor who received a COVID-19 vaccine.

The genes are TRBV6-2 or TRBV6-3 and TRBJ2-1, with unresolved D. With 4 bases removed from V and 0 bases from J, the gap between germline ends came to 4 bases. The CDR3 has 13 amino acids. Germline V gene sequence: CDR1 MNHEY, CDR2 SVGEGT. This CDR3 reads CASSSYSYNEQFF. The CDR3 DNA sequence: TGTGCCAGCAGTTCGTACTCCTACAATGAGCAGTTCTTC.

The V gene is TRBV5-1, the J gene TRBJ1-2; 7 bases fit TRBD1. Trimming took 5 bases from V and 3 from J; bases not matched to a gene: 10. The CDR3 extends over 15 amino acids. Germline assignment: CDR1 SGHRS and CDR2 YFSETQ. The CDR3 here is CASRGLTTGDYGYTF. CDR3 nucleotide sequence: TGCGCCAGCAGGGGACTTACTACAGGGGACTATGGCTACACCTTC.

In its sample, this clone was seen a few times. The chain joins TRBV12-5 to TRBJ2-2, with TRBD2 as a possible D gene (5 bases). Germline CDR1 and CDR2: LGHNT and FRNRAP. The CDR3 loop spans 15 amino acids. V was shortened by 6 bases and J by 4 bases, with 15 bases between the two germline ends. CDR3 nucleotide sequence: TGTGCTAGTGGGCCCCCCGGGGTCAGCACCGGGGAGCTGTTTTTT. Protein sequence: CASGPPGVSTGELFF. The complete variable domain, with remaining parts taken from reference TRBV12-5 and TRBJ2-2, reads DARVTQTPRHKVTEMGQEVTMRCQPILGHNTVFWYRQTMMQGLELLAYFRNRAPLDDSGMPKDRFSAEMPDATLATLKIQPSEPRDSAVYFCASGPPGVSTGELFFGEGSRLTVL.

About this clone: The junction shows a germline mismatch at one end, possibly a read error. The V and J genes are TRBV6-5 and TRBJ2-6, with D possibly matching TRBD1 (5 bases). The CDR3 runs to 15 residues. CDR1 is MNHEY and CDR2 is SVGAGI in the germline V gene. The CDR3 nucleotides are TGTGCCAGCAACCAACGCGGCTCTGGGGCCAACGTCCCGACTTTC. Translated: CASNQRGSGANVPTF.

This clone was observed a single time. The chain couples TRBV27 to TRBJ2-3; 7 bases align to TRBD1. CDR1 MNHEY and CDR2 SMNVEV come from the germline V gene (reference sequence). The CDR3 loop spans 14 amino acids. J gave up 1 base and V 6 bases, and 4 bases lay outside the gene matches. The CDR3 bases are TGTGCCAGCAGGACAGGGTTTCGCACAGATACGCAGTATTTT. This encodes CASRTGFRTDTQYF.

The gene calls are TRBV4-1 and TRBJ2-4; the match to TRBD1 covers 7 bases. Per the germline V gene, CDR1 is MGHRA and CDR2 is YSYEKL. The CDR3 loop spans 18 amino acids. The junction had 9 bases not matched to a gene; V was cut back by 1 base and J by 0 bases. CDR3 coding DNA: TGCGCCAGCAGCCAAGGAGGCAGGGGACAGAGAGCCAAAAACATTCAGTACTTC. Its protein is CASSQGGRGQRAKNIQYF.

This clone was recorded only once. The rearrangement links TRBV19 to TRBJ2-3; 7 bases align to TRBD1. Germline-derived CDR1 and CDR2 are LNHDA and SQIVND (reference sequence). V lost 7 bases to trimming and J lost 6 bases; unmatched junction nucleotides: 7. The CDR3 consists of 13 residues. The CDR3, as DNA: TGTGCCAGTAAGGAACAGGGGCTGGATACGCAGTATTTT. This sequence encodes CASKEQGLDTQYF.

The chain has TRBV18 and TRBJ1-5, with 10 bases lining up with TRBD1. The V and J ends lost 3 bases and 4 bases, in that order; junction bases with no gene match: 0. CDR1 is KGHSH, CDR2 LQKENI, per germline. This CDR3 has 14 residues. The CDR3 nucleotides read TGTGCCAGCTCACCGGGACAGGGGAATCAGCCCCAGCATTTT. Translated, it gives CASSPGQGNQPQHF.

The CDR3 here is CASSKERKDSGQGISFDEQYV. The CDR3 coding sequence is TGTGCCAGCAGCAAAGAGCGGAAGGATTCGGGACAGGGTATTTCTTTTGACGAGCAGTACGTC. This rearrangement joins TRBV21-1 to TRBJ2-7; the DNA was not used to check the table's D call, TRBD1. TRBV21-1 is a pseudogene segment. The CDR3 contains 21 residues.

This chain uses TRBV5-6 with TRBJ2-3, with 8 bases that match TRBD1. Germline lookup yields CDR1 SGHDT and CDR2 YYEEEE. V lost 3 bases and J lost 0; bases outside the gene matches: 3. CDR3 size: 15 residues. The CDR3 sequence is CASSYTGGSTDTQYF. In nucleotides, the CDR3 is TGTGCCAGCAGCTACACAGGGGGAAGCACAGATACGCAGTATTTT.

This chain connects TRBV3-1 (or the pseudogene TRBV3-2) to TRBJ2-2; TRBD2 matches at 8 bases. CDR1 is LGHDT, CDR2 YNNKEL, per germline (reference sequence). This CDR3 has 16 amino acids. Unmatched junction bases numbered 2, after V lost 1 base and J lost 1 base. CDR3: CASSQGLAGNTGELFF. The CDR3 coding sequence is TGTGCCAGCAGCCAAGGCCTAGCGGGGAACACCGGGGAGCTGTTTTTT.

As to this clone: Other DNA sequences of this sample code for an identical CDR3. This chain links TRBV7-2 with TRBJ2-3; D is unclear. The CDR3 has 13 amino acids. The V gene's germline CDR1 is SGHTA and CDR2 FQGNSA. V dropped 2 bases and J dropped 2 bases, with 5 bases sitting between them. The CDR3 protein is CASSLSYTDTQYF. The CDR3 DNA sequence: TGTGCCAGCAGCTTATCGTACACAGATACGCAGTATTTT.

The CDR3 loop is CASSYSSGVREAFF. The CDR3 nucleotides are TGTGCCAGCAGTTACTCGAGTGGGGTTAGGGAAGCTTTCTTT. The V call is TRBV6-5, the J call TRBJ1-1; D ambiguous. The length of the CDR3 is 14 residues. In germline, CDR1 is MNHEY, CDR2 SVGAGI. Deletions cut 0 bases from V and 8 bases from J, with 13 bases between.

The rearrangement uses TRBV5-1 and TRBJ2-3; TRBD2 aligns across 10 bases. CDR3 size: 16 residues. With V trimmed by 4 bases and J by 2 bases, 7 bases remained unmatched. The germline V gene encodes CDR1 SGHRS and CDR2 YFSETQ. The CDR3 bases are TGCGCCAGCAGCCCTAAAGCGGGGGGGAACACAGATACGCAGTATTTT. Translation: CASSPKAGGNTDTQYF.

CDR3 residues: CAWSRLDGGPSPLHF. Written as DNA, the CDR3 is TGTGCCTGGAGTCGTTTGGATGGGGGGCCTTCACCCCTCCACTTT. The J gene is TRBJ1-6, the V gene TRBV30, with TRBD1 as a possible D gene (6 bases). Looked up from germline, CDR1 is GTSNPN and CDR2 is SVGIG (reference sequence). The CDR3 covers 15 residues. V dropped 2 bases and J dropped 9 bases, with 17 bases sitting between them.

V usage is TRBV15 and J usage is TRBJ2-1; TRBD1 matches at 8 bases. There are 17 residues in the CDR3. Looked up from germline, CDR1 is LNHNV and CDR2 is YYDKDF (reference sequence). V lost 8 bases and J lost 8; bases outside the gene matches: 20. The CDR3 sequence is CATSIGQGIRVAHEQFF. In DNA, the CDR3 is TGTGCCACCTCAATAGGACAGGGTATTAGGGTTGCTCATGAGCAGTTCTTC.

J is TRBJ1-2 and V is TRBV9; no clear D gene. V was pared by 0 bases and J by 8 bases, with 11 bases between. The CDR3 runs 13 residues. The germline gives CDR1 SGDLS, CDR2 YYNGEE. The chain's CDR3 is CASSVGPDRGYTF. The CDR3 bases are TGTGCCAGCAGCGTAGGGCCTGATAGGGGCTACACCTTC. The full variable domain, its missing parts supplied by reference TRBV9 and TRBJ1-2, is DSGVTQTPKHLITATGQRVTLRCSPRSGDLSVYWYQQSLDQGLQFLIQYYNGEERAKGNILERFSAQQFPDLHSELNLSSLELGDSALYFCASSVGPDRGYTFGSGTRLTVV.

The chain carries TRBV19 and TRBJ2-1; 11 bases match TRBD2. V was pared by 6 bases and J by 4 bases, with 5 bases of the junction left unmatched. The CDR3 runs to 15 residues. The V gene's germline CDR1 is LNHDA and CDR2 SQIVND (reference sequence). In DNA, the CDR3 is TGTGCCAGTAGACTAGCGGGGGCAAATTACAATGAGCAGTTCTTC. It is translated as CASRLAGANYNEQFF. Variable domain in full (rest from reference TRBV19 and TRBJ2-1): DGGITQSPKYLFRKEGQNVTLSCEQNLNHDAMYWYRQDPGQGLRLIYYSQIVNDFQKGDIAEGYSVSREKKESFPLTVTSAQKNPTAFYLCASRLAGANYNEQFFGPGTRLTVL.

V is TRBV4-1 and J is TRBJ2-2; 7 bases are a match to TRBD2. The CDR3 runs to 17 residues. Germline CDR1 MGHRA, CDR2 YSYEKL. Germline trimming cut 1 base from V and 3 bases from J; bases unmatched to any gene: 8. This CDR3 reads CASSQGVLGGHTGELFF. The CDR3 DNA reads as TGCGCCAGCAGCCAAGGGGTACTGGGAGGGCACACCGGGGAGCTGTTTTTT.

The genes are TRBV18 and TRBJ2-2; TRBD1 agrees at 7 bases. This CDR3 has 15 amino acids. The trim removed 4 bases at V and 0 bases at J, leaving 2 bases unmatched. Germline CDR1 is KGHSH and CDR2 is LQKENI. CDR3 amino acids: CASSQQGTNTGELFF. The CDR3 nucleotides read TGTGCCAGCTCACAACAGGGGACGAACACCGGGGAGCTGTTTTTT.

This chain uses TRBV3-1 (or the pseudogene TRBV3-2) with TRBJ2-1; D ambiguous. The germline V gene encodes CDR1 LGHDT and CDR2 YNNKEL (reference sequence). The V end lost 0 bases, the J end lost 4 bases, and 7 bases lay between the germline ends. The CDR3 has 14 residues. The CDR3 coding sequence is TGTGCCAGCAGCCAAGACCCCGGATACAATGAGCAGTTCTTC. This sequence encodes CASSQDPGYNEQFF.

This clone was counted only a few times. This chain joins TRBV7-9 and TRBJ1-1; the D is unclear. The V gene lost 7 bases and the J gene lost 1 base, with 10 bases spanning the gap. The CDR3 extends over 13 amino acids. In germline, CDR1 is SEHNR, CDR2 FQNEAQ (reference sequence). The CDR3 nucleotides read TGTGCCAGCACTCCATCCAGGAACACTGAAGCTTTCTTT. It is translated as CASTPSRNTEAFF.

The gene calls are TRBV18 and TRBJ1-1, with a tentative D call TRBD1 (5 bases). V dropped 6 bases and J dropped 1 base, with 9 bases sitting between them. The germline gives CDR1 KGHSH, CDR2 LQKENI. CDR3 size: 13 residues. CDR3 sequence (DNA): TGTGCCAGCTCGCGGGACCAGAACACTGAAGCTTTCTTT. Amino acids: CASSRDQNTEAFF.

This chain links TRBV5-1 with TRBJ1-1; D is unresolved. Germline values: CDR1 SGHRS, CDR2 YFSETQ. The CDR3 contains 15 residues. V was clipped by 3 bases and J by 3 bases, with 15 bases between them. CDR3 coding DNA: TGCGCCAGCAGCTCCCAACAAATCATAGACACTGAAGCTTTCTTT. Protein: CASSSQQIIDTEAFF.

In this sample, this clone turned up a few times. The DNA for the CDR3 is TGTGCCAGCAGGGTACAGCTAAATTCACCCCTCCACTTT. As protein: CASRVQLNSPLHF. The rearrangement joins TRBV6-5 to TRBJ1-6; D is undetermined. The CDR3 contains 13 residues. Germline loops: CDR1 MNHEY, CDR2 SVGAGI. V lost 6 bases and J lost 7, with 10 bases in between.

The chain has TRBV11-1 and TRBJ2-3; 8 nucleotides agree with TRBD1. Germline CDR1 is SGHAT and CDR2 is FQDESV (reference sequence). J was trimmed by 1 base and V by 0 bases; bases with no gene match: 3. The CDR3 extends over 16 amino acids. The CDR3 reads CASSLATGVGTDTQYF. For the CDR3, the DNA is TGTGCCAGCAGCTTAGCGACAGGGGTCGGCACAGATACGCAGTATTTT.

There are a few counts of this clone. This rearrangement joins TRBV28 to TRBJ1-5; 8 bases agree with TRBD1. After removal of 5 bases from V and 4 bases from J, the junction contained 7 bases not matched to a gene. This CDR3 has 15 residues. Germline values: CDR1 MDHEN, CDR2 SYDVKM. The CDR3 spells CASSGTGTGNQPQHF. The CDR3 region has the DNA TGTGCCAGCAGTGGGACCGGGACAGGAAATCAGCCCCAGCATTTT.